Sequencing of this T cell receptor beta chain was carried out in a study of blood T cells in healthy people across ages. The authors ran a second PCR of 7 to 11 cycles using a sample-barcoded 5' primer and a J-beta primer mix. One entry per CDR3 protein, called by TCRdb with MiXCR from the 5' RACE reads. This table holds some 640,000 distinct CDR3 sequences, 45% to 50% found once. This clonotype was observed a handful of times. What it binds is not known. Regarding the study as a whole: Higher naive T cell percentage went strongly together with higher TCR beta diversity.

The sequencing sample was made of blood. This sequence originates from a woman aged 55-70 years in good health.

CDR3 region: CAIRPGQGGYEQYF. CDR3 nucleotide sequence: TGTGCCATCAGGCCGGGACAGGGAGGTTACGAGCAGTACTTC. The chain recombines TRBV10-3 with TRBJ2-7; TRBD1 aligns across 9 bases. CDR3 size: 14 residues. Germline values: CDR1 ENHRY, CDR2 SYGVKD. V lost 6 bases, J lost 4 bases, and 7 bases stayed unmatched.